A single sample gave rise to the 13 T cell receptor beta chains below, sequenced in a study of response to subunit inactivated influenza vaccine. TCRdb re-derived calls from the RT-PCR reads in MiXCR, one entry per CDR3 protein. The sample includes 600,000 to 700,000 distinct CDR3 sequences, 14% seen only once; the top ten take approximately 7.6%. The specimen was PBMCs from blood, collected around two weeks before vaccination. These receptors were collected from a man aged 50 to 59 who received an inactivated influenza vaccine.

The rearrangement uses TRBV27 and TRBJ2-7; a weak D match, TRBD1 (5 bases). This CDR3 is built from 16 residues. V was cut by 5 bases and J by 2 bases, with 19 bases left in between. Germline CDR1 MNHEY, CDR2 SMNVEV (reference sequence). CDR3 loop: CASSQTSILGPYEQYF. The CDR3 nucleotides read TGTGCCAGCAGTCAGACCAGCATATTGGGGCCCTACGAGCAGTACTTC.

This clonotype was seen a few times. The J gene is TRBJ1-2, the V gene TRBV6-1; a weak D match, TRBD1 (5 bases). CDR3 length: 13 amino acids. Per the germline V gene, CDR1 is MNHNS and CDR2 is SASEGT. V was shortened by 5 bases and J by 6 bases, with 13 bases between the two germline ends. DNA for the CDR3: TGTGCCAGCAGTCGAGGGGTAGGAAATGGCTACACCTTC. Its translation is CASSRGVGNGYTF.

Regarding this clonotype: As the CDR3 is not closed by the conserved phenylalanine or tryptophan, this likely results from a read error. The rearrangement uses TRBV29-1 and TRBJ2-3; either TRBD1 or TRBD2 may supply D (5 bases each). Germline V gene data show CDR1 as SQVTM and CDR2 as ANQGSEA. CDR3 length: 13 residues. Trimming took off 7 bases at V and 9 bases at J, with 20 bases between the two ends. Written as DNA, the CDR3 is TGCAGCGCCATTAGGGACGCCCTAGAGACGCAGTATATT. This translates into CSAIRDALETQYI.

This clonotype was counted a few times. The chain joins TRBV12-3 or TRBV12-4 to TRBJ2-5, with 8 positions matching TRBD1. This CDR3 is 14 amino acids long. V shed 6 bases and J 2 bases; nucleotides not matched to a gene: 5. CDR3 sequence (DNA): TGTGCCAGCAGACGGACAGGGTTGCAAGAGACCCAGTACTTC. Translated, it gives CASRRTGLQETQYF.

The V call is TRBV5-1, the J call TRBJ2-1; D is perhaps TRBD1 (6 bases). V was trimmed by 0 bases and J by 5 bases, leaving 9 bases between them. The V gene's germline CDR1 is SGHRS and CDR2 YFSETQ. The CDR3 length is 14 residues. CDR3 bases: TGCGCCAGCAGCTTGGCCCAGGGGAACAATGAGCAGTTCTTC. Translating gives CASSLAQGNNEQFF.

This clonotype was seen a handful of times. The chain is built from TRBV7-9 and TRBJ2-3; 10 bases match TRBD2. Germline V gene lookup returns CDR1 SEHNR and CDR2 FQNEAQ (reference sequence). This CDR3 region has 16 residues. Trimming cost V 3 bases and J 0 bases; bases outside gene matches: 3. The CDR3 bases are TGTGCCAGCAGCTTTCTAGCGGGAGCCAGCACAGATACGCAGTATTTT. It encodes CASSFLAGASTDTQYF.

This clonotype was recorded a few times. The rearrangement links TRBV5-1 to TRBJ2-2; the D gene is possibly TRBD1 (6 bases). The CDR3 consists of 15 residues. Trimming pared 1 base from V and 5 bases from J, leaving 12 bases between. The germline CDR1 and CDR2 sequences are SGHRS and YFSETQ. The CDR3 DNA is TGCGCCAGCAGCTTGTATGGGGGCCAAACCGGGGAGCTGTTTTTT. Residues: CASSLYGGQTGELFF. The whole variable domain, filled in from reference TRBV5-1 and TRBJ2-2, reads KAGVTQTPRYLIKTRGQQVTLSCSPISGHRSVSWYQQTPGQGLQFLFEYFSETQRNKGNFPGRFSGRQFSNSRSEMNVSTLELGDSALYLCASSLYGGQTGELFFGEGSRLTVL.

The chain is built from TRBV29-1 and TRBJ1-2, with 8 bases fitting TRBD1. With V trimmed by 3 bases and J by 5 bases, 8 bases remained unmatched. Germline CDR1 and CDR2: SQVTM and ANQGSEA. This CDR3 has 14 residues. The CDR3 here is CSVDGQGADYGYTF. CDR3 nucleotide sequence: TGCAGCGTTGATGGGCAGGGGGCAGATTATGGCTACACCTTC. Using reference TRBV29-1 and TRBJ1-2 for the parts outside the CDR3, the full variable domain is SAVISQKPSRDICQRGTSLTIQCQVDSQVTMMFWYRQQPGQSLTLIATANQGSEATYESGFVIDKFPISRPNLTFSTLTVSNMSPEDSSIYLCSVDGQGADYGYTFGSGTRLTVV.

This chain joins TRBV5-1 and TRBJ2-7, with 9 bases matching TRBD1. Per the germline V gene, CDR1 is SGHRS and CDR2 is YFSETQ. Trimming took 5 bases from V and 4 from J; bases not matched to a gene: 4. The CDR3 is made up of 13 amino acids. CDR3 in amino acids: CASRWDRVYEQYF. Here the CDR3 DNA reads TGCGCCAGCAGGTGGGACAGGGTATACGAGCAGTACTTC.

This sequence joins TRBV7-2 and TRBJ2-2; no firm D call. Trimming left V 2 bases short and J 9 bases short, with 13 bases between. Germline V gene lookup returns CDR1 SGHTA and CDR2 FQGNSA. CDR3 length: 14 amino acids. The CDR3 DNA reads as TGTGCCAGCAGCTTATTACAAAGCCGTCGGGAGCTGTTTTTT. This sequence encodes CASSLLQSRRELFF. The whole variable domain, filled in from reference TRBV7-2 and TRBJ2-2, reads GAGVSQSPSNKVTEKGKDVELRCDPISGHTALYWYRQSLGQGLEFLIYFQGNSAPDKSGLPSDRFSAERTGGSVSTLTIQRTQQEDSAVYLCASSLLQSRRELFFGEGSRLTVL.

This chain connects TRBV15 to TRBJ2-3, with 9 bases fitting TRBD2. The CDR3 has 19 residues. CDR1 and CDR2 (germline): LNHNV, YYDKDF (reference sequence). J lost 6 bases, V lost 0 bases, and 16 bases had no gene match. The CDR3 here is CATSRDHPFRGTSYDTQYF. CDR3 in DNA: TGTGCCACCAGCAGAGATCATCCGTTTCGCGGGACTAGCTATGATACGCAGTATTTT. Full variable domain (remainder filled in from reference TRBV15 and TRBJ2-3): DAMVIQNPRYQVTQFGKPVTLSCSQTLNHNVMYWYQQKSSQAPKLLFHYYDKDFNNEADTPDNFQSRRPNTSFCFLDIRSPGLGDTAMYLCATSRDHPFRGTSYDTQYFGPGTRLTVL.

The chain joins TRBV7-9 to TRBJ1-4; D unclear. The CDR3 length is 15 residues. The ends were cut back, 5 bases at V and 3 bases at J, with 13 bases in the middle. Germline lookup yields CDR1 SEHNR and CDR2 FQNEAQ (reference sequence). The CDR3 protein is CASSLWQEPNEKLFF. CDR3 DNA sequence: TGTGCCAGCAGCCTCTGGCAGGAGCCTAATGAAAAACTGTTTTTT.

This chain joins TRBV11-2 and TRBJ2-6; the match to TRBD1 covers 8 bases. Looked up from germline, CDR1 is SGHAT and CDR2 is FQNNGV. The trim removed 1 base at V and 2 bases at J, leaving 10 bases unmatched. The CDR3 loop spans 19 amino acids. This CDR3 is CASSLVVRTGSAGANVLTF. The CDR3 DNA reads as TGTGCCAGCAGCTTAGTGGTCCGGACAGGGTCTGCTGGGGCCAACGTCCTGACTTTC.